This TCR beta chain was captured by sequencing in a study of T cell responses to AZD1222 COVID-19 vaccine. Per germline, CDR1 SQVTM and CDR2 ANQGSEA. J lost 12 bases, V lost 6 bases, and 28 bases had no gene match. This CDR3 spans 19 amino acids. This clone was seen just once. TCRdb's table, derived via immunoSEQ multiplex PCR, lists solely in-frame clones and lacks some. Of 100,000 or so clones in the sample, 70% to 90% were seen once. This receptor was identified in an adult in good health. The V call is TRBV29-1, the J call TRBJ2-1, with 11 bases lining up with TRBD1. The sequencing used peripheral blood, collected on day 0 of AZD1222 vaccination. CDR3 DNA: TGCAGCGTCTACCCGTTGGACAGGGGGCTTAGCGGAGCCCTACAGGGGCAGTTCTTC. Its translation is CSVYPLDRGLSGALQGQFF.